The 30 T cell receptor beta chains below were found in one sample sequenced in a study of T-cell memory formation after mild COVID-19. TCRdb independently ran MiXCR on the 5' RACE reads; one entry per CDR3 protein. Among over 300,000 distinct CDR3 sequences, 20% to 25% were seen once, and the ten largest hold roughly 23%. Material for sequencing was PBMCs or a T cell subset sorted from them (not recorded which). These receptor sequences come from a man between 18 and 35 years old who had mild COVID-19 (a few samples of this study predate the infection). Cell type and time point are not known.

The chain recombines TRBV24-1 with TRBJ1-1; the match to TRBD1 covers 10 bases. Germline V CDR1 and CDR2: KGHDR, SFDVKD. The length of the CDR3 is 13 residues. J lost 4 bases, V lost 9 bases, and 4 bases had no gene match. The CDR3 loop reads CATGTGDRTEAFF. Here the CDR3 DNA reads TGTGCCACCGGGACAGGGGATCGCACTGAAGCTTTCTTT.

The chain has TRBV4-3 and TRBJ1-1; D perhaps matches TRBD1 (5 bases). V lost 0 bases and J 3 bases, leaving 14 bases between the germline ends. Germline V lookup: CDR1 LGHNA, CDR2 YSLEER. There are 16 residues in the CDR3. The CDR3 is CASSQDGTPTYTEAFF. The CDR3, as DNA: TGCGCCAGCAGCCAAGATGGGACTCCTACTTACACTGAAGCTTTCTTT.

This chain connects TRBV6-2 or TRBV6-3 to TRBJ2-7; D possibly corresponds to TRBD1 (6 bases). V was pared by 5 bases and J by 3 bases, with 17 bases between. CDR1 MNHEY and CDR2 SVGEGT come from the germline V gene. This CDR3 has 15 residues. CDR3 sequence (DNA): TGTGCCAGCAGTGCTCCGGCTGGGACAATCTACGAGCAGTACTTC. It codes for CASSAPAGTIYEQYF.

The V gene is TRBV12-3 or TRBV12-4, the J gene TRBJ2-1; D is possibly TRBD2 (6 bases). The CDR3 totals 14 residues. Trimming removed 4 bases at V and 12 bases at J, with 19 bases between. DNA of the CDR3: TGTGCCAGCAGTTACTTGACAGCCCGCGGGGTGCAGTTCTTC. It is translated as CASSYLTARGVQFF.

This clonotype appeared a few times. The chain links TRBV12-3 or TRBV12-4 to TRBJ1-1; D gene ambiguous. V shed 6 bases and J shed 11 bases, with 10 bases lying between them. The CDR3 spans 10 residues. The chain's CDR3 is CASSNGRAFF. The CDR3 DNA reads TGTGCCAGCAGCAACGGTAGGGCTTTCTTT.

This sequence joins TRBV6-5 and TRBJ2-3; D ambiguous. CDR3 length: 12 amino acids. With 10 bases removed from V and 1 base from J, the gap between germline ends came to 9 bases. Germline V gene lookup returns CDR1 MNHEY and CDR2 SVGAGI. CDR3 in DNA: TGTGCCACCCGAATGGGCACAGATACGCAGTATTTT. As protein: CATRMGTDTQYF.

Ten or more counts support this clonotype. The CDR3: CASGPLGQGGNEQFF. DNA of the CDR3: TGCGCCAGCGGGCCGTTGGGACAGGGAGGCAATGAGCAGTTCTTC. The V call is TRBV4-3, the J call TRBJ2-1, with TRBD1 matching over 9 bases. The CDR3 has 15 amino acids. V lost 8 bases to trimming and J lost 6 bases; unmatched junction nucleotides: 11. CDR1 and CDR2 from the germline V gene are LGHNA and YSLEER.

This clonotype has more than one count but fewer than ten. The V call is TRBV7-9, the J call TRBJ1-2; D uncertain. The CDR3 covers 13 residues. V lost 5 bases and J lost 5, with 12 bases in between. Looked up from germline, CDR1 is SEHNR and CDR2 is FQNEAQ (reference sequence). The CDR3 region has the DNA TGTGCCAGCAGCCTGCAGGCAACGTATGGCTACACCTTC. This translates into CASSLQATYGYTF.

CDR3 protein: CATRGSGGVTEAFF. The CDR3 DNA reads as TGTGCCACCCGGGGGTCCGGGGGAGTCACTGAAGCTTTCTTT. This chain links TRBV7-9 with TRBJ1-1; D possibly corresponds to TRBD1 (5 bases). Germline loops: CDR1 SEHNR, CDR2 FQNEAQ (reference sequence). There are 14 residues in the CDR3. The germline V and J ends were trimmed by 10 bases and 4 bases, with 19 bases remaining between them. The full variable domain, completed using reference TRBV7-9 and TRBJ1-1, is DTGVSQNPRHKITKRGQNVTFRCDPISEHNRLYWYRQTLGQGPEFLTYFQNEAQLEKSRLLSDRFSAERPKGSFSTLEIQRTEQGDSAMYLCATRGSGGVTEAFFGQGTRLTVV.

This clonotype has at least ten counts. V usage is TRBV7-3 and J usage is TRBJ2-1; 12 bases align to TRBD2. The CDR3 covers 18 residues. Trimming cost V 2 bases and J 3 bases; bases outside gene matches: 8. Germline V gives CDR1 SGHTA, CDR2 FQGTGA. Here the CDR3 DNA reads TGTGCCAGCAGCTTAGTGCTAGCGGGGGGGCCCGGCTACAATGAGCAGTTCTTC. This gives the protein CASSLVLAGGPGYNEQFF.

V gene TRBV11-2 combines with J gene TRBJ2-5, with 7 bases lining up with TRBD1. This CDR3 spans 13 amino acids. Germline lookup yields CDR1 SGHAT and CDR2 FQNNGV. Germline trimming cut 6 bases from V and 2 bases from J; bases unmatched to any gene: 3. For the CDR3, the DNA is TGTGCCAGCAGGGGGACAGTACAAGAGACCCAGTACTTC. The encoded protein is CASRGTVQETQYF. Full variable domain (remainder filled in from reference TRBV11-2 and TRBJ2-5): EAGVAQSPRYKIIEKRQSVAFWCNPISGHATLYWYQQILGQGPKLLIQFQNNGVVDDSQLPKDRFSAERLKGVDSTLKIQPAKLEDSAVYLCASRGTVQETQYFGPGTRLLVL.

Many counts were recorded for this clonotype. The genes are TRBV6-5 and TRBJ1-6; 10 bases fit TRBD1. CDR3 size: 16 residues. Unmatched junction bases numbered 3, after V lost 6 bases and J lost 1 base. CDR1 is MNHEY and CDR2 is SVGAGI in the germline V gene. CDR3 coding DNA: TGTGCCAGCAGACGGACAGGGGGATCCTATAATTCACCCCTCCACTTT. Amino acids: CASRRTGGSYNSPLHF.

This clonotype appeared a few times. The V call is TRBV20-1, the J call TRBJ1-6; D possibly corresponds to TRBD1 (5 bases). Germline CDR1 DFQATT, CDR2 SNEGSKA (reference sequence). V shed 3 bases and J shed 3 bases, with 9 bases lying between them. The CDR3 has 14 amino acids. The CDR3 DNA is TGCAGTGCTAGCGGTCAGGGCTATAATTCACCCCTCCACTTT. Translating it yields CSASGQGYNSPLHF.

V is TRBV6-5 and J is TRBJ2-3; 7 bases are shared with TRBD2. The CDR3 consists of 15 residues. Trimming at V came to 7 bases and at J to 4 bases, leaving 11 bases not matched to a gene. Germline CDR1 MNHEY, CDR2 SVGAGI. CDR3 bases: TGTGCCAGCACCAAGGGAGGGGATACCGCAGATACGCAGTATTTT. Encoded protein: CASTKGGDTADTQYF.

A few counts support this clonotype. The J gene is TRBJ2-3, the V gene TRBV6-6, with a weak D call TRBD2 (6 bases). CDR1 and CDR2 (germline): MNHNY, SVGAGI (reference sequence). V lost 0 bases and J lost 8, with 15 bases in between. The CDR3 consists of 15 residues. This chain's CDR3 is CASSYSERVGGTQYF. The CDR3 bases are TGTGCCAGCAGTTACTCCGAGCGGGTTGGCGGTACGCAGTATTTT.

At least ten counts were recorded for this clonotype. The chain uses TRBV20-1 and TRBJ2-3, with D hard to call. V lost 5 bases, J lost 2 bases, and 8 bases lay in between. CDR1 DFQATT and CDR2 SNEGSKA come from the germline V gene (reference sequence). This CDR3 has 12 residues. The CDR3 region has the DNA TGCAGTGCTGAAAGGTCCACAGATACGCAGTATTTT. It yields the protein CSAERSTDTQYF.

This clonotype showed up many times. The V call is TRBV7-2, the J call TRBJ2-2, with a weak D call TRBD2 (6 bases). This CDR3 comprises 15 residues. V was clipped by 4 bases and J by 6 bases, with 15 bases between them. Germline V lookup: CDR1 SGHTA, CDR2 FQGNSA. The CDR3 coding sequence is TGTGCCAGCAGCTACAGCGGAGGGCTGGCCGGGGAGCTGTTTTTT. It yields the protein CASSYSGGLAGELFF. The full variable domain, completed using reference TRBV7-2 and TRBJ2-2, is GAGVSQSPSNKVTEKGKDVELRCDPISGHTALYWYRQSLGQGLEFLIYFQGNSAPDKSGLPSDRFSAERTGGSVSTLTIQRTQQEDSAVYLCASSYSGGLAGELFFGEGSRLTVL.

V is TRBV12-3 or TRBV12-4 and J is TRBJ2-7; 10 bases line up with TRBD1. This CDR3 is 18 amino acids long. V trimming: 6 bases; J trimming: 0 bases; junction bases outside the gene matches: 14. The CDR3 region has the DNA TGTGCCAGCAGCTCCGATGTCCACGGGACAGGGGTCTCCTACGAGCAGTACGTC. Protein product: CASSSDVHGTGVSYEQYV.

The chain combines TRBV5-5 with TRBJ1-1, with TRBD1 matching over 11 bases. This CDR3 spans 16 amino acids. V dropped 2 bases and J dropped 7; count of bases not matched to a gene: 10. The germline CDR1 and CDR2 sequences are SGHKS and YYEKEE (reference sequence). This CDR3 reads CASSLTGTGGQGEAFF. In nucleotides, the CDR3 is TGTGCCAGCAGCTTAACCGGGACAGGGGGTCAGGGTGAAGCTTTCTTT. Complete variable domain (other parts from reference TRBV5-5 and TRBJ1-1): DAGVTQSPTHLIKTRGQQVTLRCSPISGHKSVSWYQQVLGQGPQFIFQYYEKEERGRGNFPDRFSARQFPNYSSELNVNALLLGDSALYLCASSLTGTGGQGEAFFGQGTRLTVV.

This clonotype came up a few times. This sequence joins TRBV7-2 and TRBJ2-5, with 11 bases aligning to TRBD2. The V and J ends lost 5 bases and 9 bases, in that order; junction bases with no gene match: 11. CDR1 and CDR2 from the germline V gene are SGHTA and FQGNSA. This CDR3 region has 15 residues. The chain's CDR3 is CASSARLAGSLAQYF. CDR3 bases: TGTGCCAGCAGCGCCCGACTAGCGGGGAGCCTGGCCCAGTACTTC.

This clonotype has a handful of counts. CDR3 in DNA: TGTGCCAGCAGCCAAGTCAGCCCCGGGGGAGGTTCACCCCTCCACTTT. It translates to CASSQVSPGGGSPLHF. The chain links TRBV3-1 to TRBJ1-6; tentative D call: TRBD1 (5 bases). The germline V gene has CDR1 LGHDT and CDR2 YNNKEL (reference sequence). This CDR3 region has 16 residues. The V and J ends lost 1 base and 9 bases respectively, with 16 bases between them.

This clonotype was observed a handful of times. The V and J genes are TRBV6-2 or TRBV6-3 and TRBJ2-3; 11 bases fit TRBD2. V gave up 2 bases and J gave up 4 bases; unmatched junction bases: 5. The V gene's germline CDR1 is MNHEY and CDR2 SVGEGT. This CDR3 has 16 residues. CDR3 residues: CASSYGLAGGADTQYF. Written as DNA, the CDR3 is TGTGCCAGCAGTTACGGTCTAGCGGGGGGCGCAGATACGCAGTATTTT.

V is TRBV20-1 and J is TRBJ1-2; 9 nucleotides align to TRBD1. Germline values: CDR1 DFQATT, CDR2 SNEGSKA (reference sequence). CDR3 size: 13 residues. V lost 7 bases to trimming and J lost 4 bases; unmatched junction nucleotides: 7. The CDR3 nucleotides are TGCAGTGGCGCACAGGGGGCTGGCTATGGCTACACCTTC. It is translated as CSGAQGAGYGYTF.

This chain joins TRBV20-1 and TRBJ1-2; 8 bases fit TRBD1. Germline lookup yields CDR1 DFQATT and CDR2 SNEGSKA (reference sequence). V shed 0 bases, J shed 13 bases, and the junction held 7 bases outside the gene matches. The CDR3 consists of 12 residues. CDR3 in DNA: TGCAGTGCTAGAGAGAGCAGGGGGCAATGCACCTTC. Protein sequence: CSARESRGQCTF.

This clonotype has more than one count but fewer than ten. The CDR3 region is CSVWGAFREGPEAFF. Here the CDR3 DNA reads TGCAGCGTTTGGGGGGCATTTAGGGAAGGGCCTGAAGCTTTCTTT. V is TRBV29-1 and J is TRBJ1-1; a weak D match, TRBD1 (6 bases). With 5 bases removed from V and 6 bases from J, the gap between germline ends came to 22 bases. Germline CDR1 and CDR2: SQVTM and ANQGSEA. There are 15 residues in the CDR3.

V is TRBV12-3 or TRBV12-4 and J is TRBJ2-7, with 8 nucleotides matching TRBD1. This CDR3 is 15 amino acids long. V dropped 3 bases and J dropped 6; count of bases not matched to a gene: 10. The CDR3 sequence is CASSLSRTGSSEQYF. The CDR3 DNA follows: TGTGCCAGCAGTTTGTCCCGGACAGGGAGCAGCGAGCAGTACTTC.

The genes are TRBV5-1 and TRBJ2-4; possible D gene TRBD1, 6 bases. Deletions cut 1 base from V and 8 bases from J, with 25 bases between. Germline CDR1 reads SGHRS; CDR2 reads YFSETQ. The CDR3 runs to 18 residues. The CDR3 region is CASSLLPLSTGRWDIQYF. In DNA, the CDR3 is TGCGCCAGCAGCTTGCTTCCCCTCTCGACAGGCCGGTGGGACATTCAGTACTTC.

The CDR3 is CASSLLGTSPNEQFF. DNA for the CDR3: TGTGCCAGCAGCTTATTAGGGACTAGCCCCAATGAGCAGTTCTTC. J is TRBJ2-1 and V is TRBV7-2, with 9 nucleotides matching TRBD2. J was trimmed by 6 bases and V by 2 bases; bases with no gene match: 5. The germline CDR1 and CDR2 sequences are SGHTA and FQGNSA. This CDR3 is 15 amino acids long.

The V and J genes are TRBV7-2 and TRBJ1-5; 10 bases map to TRBD1. CDR1 is SGHTA, CDR2 FQGNSA, per germline. The CDR3 covers 14 residues. Germline trimming cut 5 bases from V and 6 bases from J; bases unmatched to any gene: 4. The CDR3 region has the DNA TGTGCCAGCAGCACCGGGACAGGGGCTCAGCCCCAGCATTTT. Translated: CASSTGTGAQPQHF.

The sample holds a few counts of this clonotype. The rearrangement links TRBV12-3 or TRBV12-4 to TRBJ1-4; D uncertain. The V gene lost 7 bases and the J gene lost 5 bases, with 14 bases spanning the gap. This CDR3 comprises 14 residues. CDR3 residues: CASKETAVNEKLFF. The CDR3 DNA follows: TGTGCCAGCAAGGAAACGGCGGTGAATGAAAAACTGTTTTTT.